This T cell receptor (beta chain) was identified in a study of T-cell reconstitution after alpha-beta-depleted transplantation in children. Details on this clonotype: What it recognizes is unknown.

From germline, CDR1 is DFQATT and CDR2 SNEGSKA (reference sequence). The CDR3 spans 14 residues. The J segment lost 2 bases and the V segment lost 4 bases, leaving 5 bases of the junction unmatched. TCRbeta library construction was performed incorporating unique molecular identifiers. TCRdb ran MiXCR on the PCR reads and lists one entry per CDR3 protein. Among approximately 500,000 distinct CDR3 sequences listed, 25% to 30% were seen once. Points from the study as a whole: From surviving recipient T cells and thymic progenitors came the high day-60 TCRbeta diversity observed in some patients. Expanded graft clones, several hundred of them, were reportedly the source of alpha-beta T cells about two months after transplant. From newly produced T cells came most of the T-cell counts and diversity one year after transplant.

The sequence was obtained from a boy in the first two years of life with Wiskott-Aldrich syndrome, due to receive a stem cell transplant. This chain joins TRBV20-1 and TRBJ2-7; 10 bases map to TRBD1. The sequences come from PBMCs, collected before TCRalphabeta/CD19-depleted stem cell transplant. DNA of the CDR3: TGCAGTGCTATTGCCGGGACAGGGGCCTACGAGCAGTACTTC. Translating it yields CSAIAGTGAYEQYF.